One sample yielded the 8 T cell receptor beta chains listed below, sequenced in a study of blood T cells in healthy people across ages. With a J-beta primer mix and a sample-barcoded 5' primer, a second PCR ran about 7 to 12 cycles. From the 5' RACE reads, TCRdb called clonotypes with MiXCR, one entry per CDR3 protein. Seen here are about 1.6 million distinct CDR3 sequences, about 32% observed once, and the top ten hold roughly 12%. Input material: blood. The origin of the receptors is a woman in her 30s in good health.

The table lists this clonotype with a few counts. The CDR3 DNA is TGTGCCAGCAGCGTAGGTTGGGGCTACGAGCAGTACTTC. Protein: CASSVGWGYEQYF. The chain is built from TRBV9 and TRBJ2-7, with D uncertain. From germline, CDR1 is SGDLS and CDR2 YYNGEE. V gave up 0 bases and J gave up 3 bases, with 7 bases separating them. CDR3 size: 13 residues.

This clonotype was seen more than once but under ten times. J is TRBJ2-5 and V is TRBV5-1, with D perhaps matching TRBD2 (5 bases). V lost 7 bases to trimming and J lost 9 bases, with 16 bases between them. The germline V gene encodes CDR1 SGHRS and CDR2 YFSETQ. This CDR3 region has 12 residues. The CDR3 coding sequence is TGCGCCAGCCACGGGGAGTACCCGCCCCAGTACTTC. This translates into CASHGEYPPQYF.

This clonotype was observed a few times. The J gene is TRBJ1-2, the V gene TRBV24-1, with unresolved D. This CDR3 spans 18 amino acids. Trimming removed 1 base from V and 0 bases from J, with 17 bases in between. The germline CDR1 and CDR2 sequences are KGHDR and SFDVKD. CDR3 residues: CATSDFSFGRPSNYGYTF. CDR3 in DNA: TGTGCCACCAGTGATTTTAGTTTCGGGCGGCCCTCTAACTATGGCTACACCTTC.

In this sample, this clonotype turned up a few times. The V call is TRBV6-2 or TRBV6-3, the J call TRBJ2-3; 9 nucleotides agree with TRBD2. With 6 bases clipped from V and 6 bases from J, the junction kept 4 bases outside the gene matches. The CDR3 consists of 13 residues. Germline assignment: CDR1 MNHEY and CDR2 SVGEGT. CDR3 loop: CASRTGTSDTQYF. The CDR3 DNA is TGTGCCAGCAGAACGGGGACTAGCGATACGCAGTATTTT.

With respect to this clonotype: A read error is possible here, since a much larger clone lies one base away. The CDR3 DNA sequence: TGTGCCAGCAGTCCGACAGAGTACCAAGAGACCCAGTACTTC. It is translated as CASSPTEYQETQYF. This rearrangement joins TRBV27 to TRBJ2-5, with D perhaps TRBD1 (5 bases). This CDR3 is 14 amino acids long. From germline, CDR1 is MNHEY and CDR2 SMNVEV (reference sequence). Trimming stripped 5 bases from V and 0 bases from J, with 10 bases between.

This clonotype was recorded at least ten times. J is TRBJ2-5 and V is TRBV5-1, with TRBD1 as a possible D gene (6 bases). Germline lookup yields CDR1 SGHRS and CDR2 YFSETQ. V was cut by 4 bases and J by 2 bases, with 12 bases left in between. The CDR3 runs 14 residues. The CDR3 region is CASSTGQHQETQYF. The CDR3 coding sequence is TGCGCCAGCAGCACCGGACAGCATCAAGAGACCCAGTACTTC.

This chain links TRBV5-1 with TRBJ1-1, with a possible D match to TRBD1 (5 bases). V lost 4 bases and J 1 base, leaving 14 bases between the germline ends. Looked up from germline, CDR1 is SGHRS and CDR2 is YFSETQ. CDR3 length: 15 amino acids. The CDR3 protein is CASSGGRDPNTEAFF. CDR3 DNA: TGCGCCAGCAGCGGCGGCAGGGACCCGAACACTGAAGCTTTCTTT.

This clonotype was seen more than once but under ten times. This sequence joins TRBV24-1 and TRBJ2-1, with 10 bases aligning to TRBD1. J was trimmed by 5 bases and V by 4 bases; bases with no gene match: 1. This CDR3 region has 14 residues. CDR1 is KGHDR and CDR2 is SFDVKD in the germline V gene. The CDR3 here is CATSDDRGHNEQFF. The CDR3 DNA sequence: TGTGCCACCAGTGACGACAGGGGGCACAATGAGCAGTTCTTC.